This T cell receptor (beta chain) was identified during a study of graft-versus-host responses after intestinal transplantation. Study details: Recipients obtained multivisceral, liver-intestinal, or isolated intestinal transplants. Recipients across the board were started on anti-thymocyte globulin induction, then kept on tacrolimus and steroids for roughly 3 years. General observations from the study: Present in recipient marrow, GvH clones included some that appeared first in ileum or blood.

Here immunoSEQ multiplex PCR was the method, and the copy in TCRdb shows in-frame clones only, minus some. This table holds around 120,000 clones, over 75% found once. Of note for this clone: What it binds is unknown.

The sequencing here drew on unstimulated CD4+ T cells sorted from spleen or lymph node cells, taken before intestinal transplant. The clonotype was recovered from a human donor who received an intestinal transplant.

The DNA for the CDR3 is TGTGCCAGTAGTATAGCCCAGGGACAGGGTAACACTGAAGCTTTCTTT. This gives the protein CASSIAQGQGNTEAFF. The rearrangement links TRBV19 to TRBJ1-1; 9 bases map to TRBD1. Trimming cost V 1 base and J 2 bases; bases outside gene matches: 5. Germline CDR1 is LNHDA and CDR2 is SQIVND (reference sequence). The CDR3 runs 16 residues.